This T cell receptor (beta chain) was sequenced during a study of blood T cell repertoires in COVID-19. Study summary: Italy, Spain and the United States were the sources of the convalescent and acute COVID-19 samples.

Assay: immunoSEQ multiplex PCR; the TCRdb copy retains only in-frame clones and omits some. The data contain around 53,000 clones, around nine tenths of them singletons. CDR1 and CDR2 (germline): SGHVS, FQNEAQ. Trimming took 1 base from V and 0 from J, leaving 13 bases between them. The CDR3 extends over 17 amino acids. This TCR derives from a man over 45 with acute or convalescent COVID-19. Sequencing was carried out using peripheral blood. The V and J genes are TRBV7-8 and TRBJ2-4; D is possibly TRBD2 (5 bases). CDR3 protein: CASSLVGRGIAKNIQYF. The CDR3 DNA reads TGTGCCAGCAGCTTAGTCGGCCGGGGTATAGCCAAAAACATTCAGTACTTC.